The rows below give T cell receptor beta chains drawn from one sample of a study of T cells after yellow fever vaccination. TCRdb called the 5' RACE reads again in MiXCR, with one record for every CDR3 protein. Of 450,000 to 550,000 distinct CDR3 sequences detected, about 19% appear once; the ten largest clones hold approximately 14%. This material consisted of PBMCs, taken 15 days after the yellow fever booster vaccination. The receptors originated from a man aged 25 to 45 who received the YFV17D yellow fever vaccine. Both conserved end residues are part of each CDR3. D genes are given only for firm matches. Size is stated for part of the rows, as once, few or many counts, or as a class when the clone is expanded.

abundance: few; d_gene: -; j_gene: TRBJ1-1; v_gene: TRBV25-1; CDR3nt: TGTGCCAGCCGTCCCGGAATGGACACCCTCGGAGGAGCTTTCTTT; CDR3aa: CASRPGMDTLGGAFF
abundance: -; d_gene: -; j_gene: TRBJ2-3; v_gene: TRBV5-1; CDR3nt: TGCGCCAGCAGCTGGAGGGACCACTCTACGGATACGCAGTATTTT; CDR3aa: CASSWRDHSTDTQYF
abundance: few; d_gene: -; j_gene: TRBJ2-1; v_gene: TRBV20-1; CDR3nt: TGCAGTGCCCCCCCGTGGTTCTTC; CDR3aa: CSAPPWFF
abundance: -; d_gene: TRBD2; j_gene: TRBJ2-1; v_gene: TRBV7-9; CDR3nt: TGTGCCAGCAGCTTGGCGGGAGGGCCGGCTGATGAGCAGTTCTTC; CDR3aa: CASSLAGGPADEQFF
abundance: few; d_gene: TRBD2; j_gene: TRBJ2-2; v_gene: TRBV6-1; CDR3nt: TGTGCCAGCTTCGGGCTAGCGGGAGCGGTCTCCTTCGCCGGGGAGCTGTTTTTT; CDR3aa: CASFGLAGAVSFAGELFF
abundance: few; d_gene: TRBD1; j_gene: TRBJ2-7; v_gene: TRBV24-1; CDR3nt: TGTGCCACCAGTGATGCCCGGGACAGGAGCTACGAGCAGTACTTC; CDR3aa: CATSDARDRSYEQYF
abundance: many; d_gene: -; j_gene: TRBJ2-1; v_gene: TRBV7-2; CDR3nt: TGTGCCAGCAGCTTAGAAAGGACCTTAGGGCAGTTCTTC; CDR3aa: CASSLERTLGQFF
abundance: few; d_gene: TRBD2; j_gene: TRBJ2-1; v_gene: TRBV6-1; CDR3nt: TGTGCCAGCAGTGAGGGGGGGAATGAGCAGTTCTTC; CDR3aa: CASSEGGNEQFF
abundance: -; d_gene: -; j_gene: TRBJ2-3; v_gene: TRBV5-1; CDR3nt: TGCGCCAGCAGCGGCCTGGGGCTTCTCACAGATACGCAGTATTTT; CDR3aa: CASSGLGLLTDTQYF
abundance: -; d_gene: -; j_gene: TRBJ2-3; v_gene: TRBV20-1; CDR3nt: TGCAGTGCGACCGGCCTAGCGCTGACTAGCACAGATACGCAGTATTTT; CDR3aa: CSATGLALTSTDTQYF
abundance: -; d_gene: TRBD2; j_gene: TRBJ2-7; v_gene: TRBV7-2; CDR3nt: TGTGCCAGCAACCAAGCGGGAGGGCCCTACGAGCAGTACTTC; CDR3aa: CASNQAGGPYEQYF
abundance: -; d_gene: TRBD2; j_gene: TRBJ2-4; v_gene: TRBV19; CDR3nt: TGTGCCAGTCGGACTAGCGCCAAAAACATTCAGTACTTC; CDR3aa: CASRTSAKNIQYF
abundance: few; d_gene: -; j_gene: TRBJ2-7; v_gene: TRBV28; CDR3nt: TGTGCCAGCAGTCTGACATCTCTGGGCGAGCAGTACTTC; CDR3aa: CASSLTSLGEQYF
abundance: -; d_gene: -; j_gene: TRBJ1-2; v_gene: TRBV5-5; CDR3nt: TGTGCCAGCAGCTTTGTGGGAATGGGCTATGGCTACACCTTC; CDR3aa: CASSFVGMGYGYTF
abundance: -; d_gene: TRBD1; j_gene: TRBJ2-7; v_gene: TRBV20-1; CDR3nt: TGCAGTGCCCAGGGACAGGGCTTTTACGAGCAGTACTTC; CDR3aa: CSAQGQGFYEQYF
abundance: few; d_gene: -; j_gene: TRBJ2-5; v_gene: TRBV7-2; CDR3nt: TGTGCCAGCACCCAGGGGGGACCTCAAGAGACCCAGTACTTC; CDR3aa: CASTQGGPQETQYF
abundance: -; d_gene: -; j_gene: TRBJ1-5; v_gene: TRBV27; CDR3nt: TGTGCCAGCAGTTCATACCAGGGAACTCAGCCCCAGCATTTT; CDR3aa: CASSSYQGTQPQHF
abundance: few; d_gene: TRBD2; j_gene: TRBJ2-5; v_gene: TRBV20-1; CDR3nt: TGCAGTGCTAGAGATCCAGCCAGCGGGGGAGAGACCCAGTACTTC; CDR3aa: CSARDPASGGETQYF
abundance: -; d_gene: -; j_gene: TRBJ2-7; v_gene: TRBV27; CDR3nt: TGTGCCAGCAGTTCTCTGACCCGTCCGCTATACGAGCAGTACTTC; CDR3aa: CASSSLTRPLYEQYF
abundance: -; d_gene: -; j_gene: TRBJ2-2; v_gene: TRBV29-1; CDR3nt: TGCAGCGCCCGGACCGAAGAGTCTGGGGAGCTGTTTTTT; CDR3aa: CSARTEESGELFF
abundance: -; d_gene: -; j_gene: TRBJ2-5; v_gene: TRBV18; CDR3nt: TGTGCCAGCTCACCTGGGACCGTAAGCGAGACCCAGTACTTC; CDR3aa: CASSPGTVSETQYF
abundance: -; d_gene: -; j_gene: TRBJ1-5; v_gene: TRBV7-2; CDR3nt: TGTGCCAGCAGCTTAGCGGTCGCTTTGTTAGGCAATCAGCCCCAGCATTTT; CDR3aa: CASSLAVALLGNQPQHF
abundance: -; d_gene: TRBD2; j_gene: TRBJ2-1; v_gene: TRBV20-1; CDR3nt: TGCAGTGCTTGGAACGCGGGAGGACTTTCCTACAATGAGCAGTTCTTC; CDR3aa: CSAWNAGGLSYNEQFF
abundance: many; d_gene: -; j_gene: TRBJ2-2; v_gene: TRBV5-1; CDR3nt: TGCGCCAGCAGCTTAATGGGGAGCACCGGGGAGCTGTTTTTT; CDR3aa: CASSLMGSTGELFF
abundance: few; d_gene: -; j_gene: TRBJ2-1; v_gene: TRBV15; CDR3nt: TGTGCCACCAGCGATAGATCCGAGCAGTTCTTC; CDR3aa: CATSDRSEQFF
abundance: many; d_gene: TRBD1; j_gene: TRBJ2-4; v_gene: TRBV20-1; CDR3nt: TGCAGTGCTAGAGCACTACGACACCGGGACAGGGGATACGACATTCAGTACTTC; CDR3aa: CSARALRHRDRGYDIQYF
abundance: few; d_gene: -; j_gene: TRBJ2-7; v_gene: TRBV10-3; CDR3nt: TGTGCCATCAGTGAACGGTACGAGCAGTACTTC; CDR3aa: CAISERYEQYF
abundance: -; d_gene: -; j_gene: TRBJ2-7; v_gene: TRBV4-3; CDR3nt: TGCGCCAGCAGCCTCGGGACCCGAGGCTACGAGCAGTACTTC; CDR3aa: CASSLGTRGYEQYF
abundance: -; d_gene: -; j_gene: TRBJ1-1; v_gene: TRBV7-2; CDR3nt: TGTGCCAGCAGCTACTCCCTCCGGGGCGATGAAGCTTTCTTT; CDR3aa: CASSYSLRGDEAFF
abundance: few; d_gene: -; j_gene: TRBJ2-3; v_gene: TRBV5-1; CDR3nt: TGCGCCAGCAGCTTCTCGACCCCTTTAACAGATACGCAGTATTTT; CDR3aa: CASSFSTPLTDTQYF
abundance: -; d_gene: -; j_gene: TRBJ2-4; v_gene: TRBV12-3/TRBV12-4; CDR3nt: TGTGCCAGCAGTTCAGCCAAAAACATTCAGTACTTC; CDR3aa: CASSSAKNIQYF
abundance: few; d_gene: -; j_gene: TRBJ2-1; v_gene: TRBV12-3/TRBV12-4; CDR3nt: TGTGCCAGCAGTTACTCTTCGGGACGGCAGTTCTTC; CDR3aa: CASSYSSGRQFF
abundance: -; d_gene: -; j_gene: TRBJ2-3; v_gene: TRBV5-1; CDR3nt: TGCGCCAGCAGCCAGGGCCCCGGAGATACGCAGTATTTT; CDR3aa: CASSQGPGDTQYF
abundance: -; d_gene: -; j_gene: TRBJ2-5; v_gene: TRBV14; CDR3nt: TGTGCCAGCAGCCAAGACTTCGACAGTTGGGAGACCCAGTACTTC; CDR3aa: CASSQDFDSWETQYF
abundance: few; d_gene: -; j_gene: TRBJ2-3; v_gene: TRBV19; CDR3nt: TGTGCCAGTAGTATCAGCTCTAGCACAGATACGCAGTATTTT; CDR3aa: CASSISSSTDTQYF
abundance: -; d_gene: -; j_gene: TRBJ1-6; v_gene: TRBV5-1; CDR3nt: TGCGCCAGCAGCTTGTCGGAGGATTCACCCCTCCACTTT; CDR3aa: CASSLSEDSPLHF
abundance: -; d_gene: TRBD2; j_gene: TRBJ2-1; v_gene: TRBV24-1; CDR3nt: TGTGCCACCAGTGACCCAACTAGCGGAGGCAATGATCAGTTCTTC; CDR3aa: CATSDPTSGGNDQFF
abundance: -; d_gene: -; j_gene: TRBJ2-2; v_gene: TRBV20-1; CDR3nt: TGCAGTGCTAGAGGAGGCGTGAGCCCCGGGGAGCTGTTTTTT; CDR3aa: CSARGGVSPGELFF
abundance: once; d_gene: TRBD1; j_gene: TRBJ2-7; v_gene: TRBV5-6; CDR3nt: TGTGCCAGCAGCCCAGACAGGGATGCCTACGAGCAGTACTTC; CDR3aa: CASSPDRDAYEQYF
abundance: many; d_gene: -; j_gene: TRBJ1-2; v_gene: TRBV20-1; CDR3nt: TGCAGTGCTAGAGTTGAAGCTGACTATGGCTACACCTTC; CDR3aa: CSARVEADYGYTF
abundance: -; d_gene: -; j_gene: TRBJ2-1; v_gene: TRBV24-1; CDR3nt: TGTGCCACCAGTGATTGGGGCGGAGAGCAGTTCTTC; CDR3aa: CATSDWGGEQFF
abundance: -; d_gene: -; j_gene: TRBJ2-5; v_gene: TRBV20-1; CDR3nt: TGCAGTGCTAGAGTCCCAGCCGAAGAGACCCAGTACTTC; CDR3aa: CSARVPAEETQYF
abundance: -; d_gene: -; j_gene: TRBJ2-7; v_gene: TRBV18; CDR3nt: TGTGCCAGCTCACCACTTTTAGGTGAGCAGTACTTC; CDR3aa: CASSPLLGEQYF